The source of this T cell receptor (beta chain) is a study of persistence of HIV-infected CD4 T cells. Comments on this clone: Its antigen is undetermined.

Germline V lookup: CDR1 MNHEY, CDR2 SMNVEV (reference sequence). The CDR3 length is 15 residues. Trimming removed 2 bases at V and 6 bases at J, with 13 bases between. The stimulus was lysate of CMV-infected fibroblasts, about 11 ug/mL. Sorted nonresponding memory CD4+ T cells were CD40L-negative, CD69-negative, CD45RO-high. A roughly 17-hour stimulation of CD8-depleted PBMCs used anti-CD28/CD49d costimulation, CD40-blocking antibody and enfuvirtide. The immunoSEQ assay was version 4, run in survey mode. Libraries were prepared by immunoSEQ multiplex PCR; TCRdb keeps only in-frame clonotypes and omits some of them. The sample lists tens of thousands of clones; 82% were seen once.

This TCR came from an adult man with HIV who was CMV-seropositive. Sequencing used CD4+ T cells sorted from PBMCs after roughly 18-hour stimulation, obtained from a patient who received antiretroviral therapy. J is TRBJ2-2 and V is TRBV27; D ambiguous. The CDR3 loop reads CASSLRPDGAGELFF. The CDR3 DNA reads TGTGCCAGCAGTTTACGACCGGATGGGGCCGGGGAGCTGTTTTTT.